This section outlines one T cell receptor beta chain sequence together with its context. Its antigen is not known. Investigators profiled TCR beta VDJ and CDR3 from genomic DNA template. One entry per CDR3 protein results from TCRdb running MiXCR on the reads. Among around 21,000 distinct CDR3 sequences listed, about 40% were seen once. The source of the sample is a study of CD8+CD57+ T cells in acquired aplastic anemia. The study's findings and limits: Both total CD4+ and CD8+ pools in patients were more diverse than CD8+CD57+ cells. Patients versus controls showed no significant CD8+ Simpson's diversity difference.

Sequenced patients had shown CD8+CD57+ cell expansion by flow cytometry. The CD8+CD57+ cell fraction, enriched with beads, gave a mean 1.6 ug DNA. J was trimmed by 4 bases and V by 4 bases; bases with no gene match: 8. The CDR3 runs 14 residues. Per germline, CDR1 SGHDT and CDR2 YYEEEE. This rearrangement joins TRBV5-6 to TRBJ2-7; 7 nucleotides align to TRBD1. This clonotype was sampled from a human donor with aplastic anemia. The sample comprised CD8+CD57+ T cells sorted from PBMCs. As to subset: bead-enriched CD8+CD57+ effector memory T cells from SAA patients. CDR3 in amino acids: CASSAGTATYEQYF. CDR3 coding DNA: TGTGCCAGCAGCGCCGGGACAGCAACTTACGAGCAGTACTTC. The whole variable domain, remainder taken from reference TRBV5-6 and TRBJ2-7, is DAGVTQSPTHLIKTRGQQVTLRCSPKSGHDTVSWYQQALGQGPQFIFQYYEEEERQRGNFPDRFSGHQFPNYSSELNVNALLLGDSALYLCASSAGTATYEQYFGPGTRLTVT.